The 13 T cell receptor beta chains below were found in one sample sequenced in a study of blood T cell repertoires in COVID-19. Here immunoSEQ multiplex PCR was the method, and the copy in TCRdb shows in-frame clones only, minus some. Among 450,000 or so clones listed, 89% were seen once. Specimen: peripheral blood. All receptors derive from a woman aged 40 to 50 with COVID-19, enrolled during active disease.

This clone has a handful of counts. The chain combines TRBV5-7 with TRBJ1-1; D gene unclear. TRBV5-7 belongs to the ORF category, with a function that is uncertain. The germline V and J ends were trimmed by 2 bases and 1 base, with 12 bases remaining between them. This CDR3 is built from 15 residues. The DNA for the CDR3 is TGTGCCAGCAGCTTTGTGAGGGAAGCGAACACTGAAGCTTTCTTT. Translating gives CASSFVREANTEAFF.

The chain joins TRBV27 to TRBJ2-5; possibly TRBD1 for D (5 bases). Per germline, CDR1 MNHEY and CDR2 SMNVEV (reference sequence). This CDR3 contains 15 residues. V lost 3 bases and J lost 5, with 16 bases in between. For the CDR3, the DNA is TGTGCCAGCAGTTTTTCGGTATCAGGGCACGAGACCCAGTACTTC. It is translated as CASSFSVSGHETQYF.

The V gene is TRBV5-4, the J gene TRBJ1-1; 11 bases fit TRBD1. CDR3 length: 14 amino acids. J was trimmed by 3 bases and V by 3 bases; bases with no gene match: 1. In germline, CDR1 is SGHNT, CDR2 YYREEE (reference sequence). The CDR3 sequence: CASSWGQGDTEAFF. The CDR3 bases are TGTGCCAGCAGCTGGGGACAGGGGGACACTGAAGCTTTCTTT.

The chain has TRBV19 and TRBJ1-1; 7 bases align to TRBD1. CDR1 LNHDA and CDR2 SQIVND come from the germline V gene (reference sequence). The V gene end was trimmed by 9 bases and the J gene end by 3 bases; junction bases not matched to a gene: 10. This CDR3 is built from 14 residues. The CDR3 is CASRSPGQYTEAFF. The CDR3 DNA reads TGTGCCAGCCGAAGTCCGGGACAGTACACTGAAGCTTTCTTT.

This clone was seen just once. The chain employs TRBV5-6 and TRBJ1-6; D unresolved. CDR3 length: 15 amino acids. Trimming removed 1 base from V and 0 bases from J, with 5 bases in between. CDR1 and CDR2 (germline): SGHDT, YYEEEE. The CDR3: CASSLLGSYNSPLHF. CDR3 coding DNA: TGTGCCAGCAGCTTGCTAGGCTCCTATAATTCACCCCTCCACTTT.

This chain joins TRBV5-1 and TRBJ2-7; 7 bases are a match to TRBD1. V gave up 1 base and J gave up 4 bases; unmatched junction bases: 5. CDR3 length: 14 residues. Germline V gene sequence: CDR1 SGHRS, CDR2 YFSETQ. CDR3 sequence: CASSLQRDRYEQYF. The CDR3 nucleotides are TGCGCCAGCAGCTTGCAGAGGGACAGATACGAGCAGTACTTC.

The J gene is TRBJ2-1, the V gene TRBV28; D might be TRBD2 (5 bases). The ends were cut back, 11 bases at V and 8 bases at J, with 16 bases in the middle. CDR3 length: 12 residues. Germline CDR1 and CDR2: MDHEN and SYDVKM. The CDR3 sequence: CAAASLGDEQFF. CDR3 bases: TGTGCCGCAGCCTCTCTCGGGGATGAGCAGTTCTTC.

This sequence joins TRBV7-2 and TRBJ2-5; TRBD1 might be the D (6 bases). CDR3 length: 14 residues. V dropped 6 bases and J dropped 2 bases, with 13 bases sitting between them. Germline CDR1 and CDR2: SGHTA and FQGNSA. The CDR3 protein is CASRMGAPQETQYF. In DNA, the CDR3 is TGTGCCAGCAGAATGGGGGCCCCTCAAGAGACCCAGTACTTC.

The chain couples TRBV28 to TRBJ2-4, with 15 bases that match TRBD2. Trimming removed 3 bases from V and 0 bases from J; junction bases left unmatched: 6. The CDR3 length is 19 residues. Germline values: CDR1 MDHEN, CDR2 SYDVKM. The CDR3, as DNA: TGTGCCAGCAGTTTCCCGGGACTAGCGGGAGGCGGAGCCAAAAACATTCAGTACTTC. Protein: CASSFPGLAGGGAKNIQYF.

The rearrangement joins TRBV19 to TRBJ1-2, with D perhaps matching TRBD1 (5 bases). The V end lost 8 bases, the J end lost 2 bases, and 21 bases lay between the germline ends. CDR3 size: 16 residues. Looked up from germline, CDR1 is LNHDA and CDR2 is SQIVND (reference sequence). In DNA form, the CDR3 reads TGTGCCAGTGCCGAACTCCGGCAGGGCCCGAACTATGGCTACACCTTC. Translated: CASAELRQGPNYGYTF.

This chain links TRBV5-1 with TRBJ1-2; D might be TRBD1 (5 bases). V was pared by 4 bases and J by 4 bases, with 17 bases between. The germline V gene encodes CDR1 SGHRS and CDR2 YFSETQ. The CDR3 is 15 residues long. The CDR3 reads CASSGSVGLGYGYTF. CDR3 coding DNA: TGCGCCAGCAGCGGATCGGTGGGACTCGGCTATGGCTACACCTTC.

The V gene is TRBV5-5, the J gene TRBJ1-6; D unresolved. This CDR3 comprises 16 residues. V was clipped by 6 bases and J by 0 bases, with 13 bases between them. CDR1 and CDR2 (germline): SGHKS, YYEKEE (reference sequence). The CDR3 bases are TGTGCCAGCACCAAGACACCCAGCTCCTATAATTCACCCCTCCACTTT. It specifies CASTKTPSSYNSPLHF.

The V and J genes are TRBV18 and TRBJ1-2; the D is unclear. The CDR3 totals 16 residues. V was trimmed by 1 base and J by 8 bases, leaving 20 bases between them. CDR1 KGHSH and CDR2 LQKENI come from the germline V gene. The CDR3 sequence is CASSPLVLRGVLGYTF. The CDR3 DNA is TGTGCCAGCTCACCACTTGTGCTTCGGGGAGTGCTCGGCTACACCTTC.